This is a list of T cell receptor beta chains from one sample in a study of blood T cell repertoires in COVID-19. TCRdb keeps only in-frame clones here, not all; method: immunoSEQ multiplex PCR. The sample lists about 57,000 clones; roughly 82% were seen once. Sequencing was performed on peripheral blood. These receptors were collected from a woman aged 55-75 years with acute or convalescent COVID-19. Both conserved end residues are part of each CDR3. Fields, in order: clone size, J gene, D gene, V gene, CDR3 DNA, CDR3 protein. D genes are given only for firm matches. The listing skips clone size in some rows; elsewhere it reads once, few, many or a size class.

abundance: NA; j_gene: TRBJ2-4; d_gene: NA; v_gene: TRBV2; CDR3nt: TGTGCCAGCGGAGGCCGAGGAGCCAAAAACATTCAGTACTTC; CDR3aa: CASGGRGAKNIQYF
abundance: NA; j_gene: TRBJ1-1; d_gene: NA; v_gene: TRBV5-6; CDR3nt: TGTGCCAGCAGCTTTGACAGCAACACTGAAGCTTTCTTT; CDR3aa: CASSFDSNTEAFF
abundance: NA; j_gene: TRBJ1-4; d_gene: NA; v_gene: TRBV2; CDR3nt: TGTGCCAGCAGTGCCGCAGGGGTAGAGAATGAAAAACTGTTTTTT; CDR3aa: CASSAAGVENEKLFF
abundance: NA; j_gene: TRBJ2-1; d_gene: NA; v_gene: TRBV7-6; CDR3nt: TGTGCCAGCAGCTTATACGGGAGCCATGAGCAGTTCTTC; CDR3aa: CASSLYGSHEQFF
abundance: NA; j_gene: TRBJ1-2; d_gene: TRBD1; v_gene: TRBV6-5; CDR3nt: TGTGCCAGCAGTCCGCGACAGGGCCCCCGGGACACCTTC; CDR3aa: CASSPRQGPRDTF
abundance: NA; j_gene: TRBJ2-1; d_gene: TRBD2; v_gene: TRBV7-6; CDR3nt: TGTGCCAGCAGCGTCGGGGCGGGGGACAATGAGCAGTTCTTC; CDR3aa: CASSVGAGDNEQFF
abundance: NA; j_gene: TRBJ1-3; d_gene: TRBD1; v_gene: TRBV30; CDR3nt: TGTGCCAGAAGTAAGGAGGGGGCGCGCGGAAACACCATATATTTT; CDR3aa: CARSKEGARGNTIYF
abundance: NA; j_gene: TRBJ1-1; d_gene: NA; v_gene: TRBV5-1; CDR3nt: TGCGCCAGCAGCTTTCGGGAGGGGACGGCTGAAGCTTTCTTT; CDR3aa: CASSFREGTAEAFF
abundance: NA; j_gene: TRBJ1-4; d_gene: NA; v_gene: TRBV7-9; CDR3nt: TGTGCCAGCAGCTTTTCAACAGGCTTTGAAAAACTGTTTTTT; CDR3aa: CASSFSTGFEKLFF
abundance: NA; j_gene: TRBJ1-5; d_gene: NA; v_gene: TRBV21-1; CDR3nt: TGTGCCAGCAGCGCCTTCGGGACAGGGGGTTTTGGCAATCAGCCCCAGCATTTT; CDR3aa: CASSAFGTGGFGNQPQHF
abundance: few; j_gene: TRBJ2-3; d_gene: NA; v_gene: TRBV4-3; CDR3nt: TGCGCCAGCAGCCAAGGAGCACAGGGCACAGATACGCAGTATTTT; CDR3aa: CASSQGAQGTDTQYF
abundance: NA; j_gene: TRBJ2-1; d_gene: NA; v_gene: TRBV7-3; CDR3nt: TGTGCCAGCAGCTTAAAGGGGGTCACTAGAGGGAATGAGCAGTTCTTC; CDR3aa: CASSLKGVTRGNEQFF
abundance: NA; j_gene: TRBJ1-5; d_gene: TRBD1; v_gene: TRBV7-9; CDR3nt: TGTGCCAGCAGCTCGGGGACAGGGCGTTCACAGCCCCAGCATTTT; CDR3aa: CASSSGTGRSQPQHF
abundance: NA; j_gene: TRBJ1-5; d_gene: NA; v_gene: TRBV2; CDR3nt: TGTGCCAGCAAGGAGTATAGCAATCAGCCCCAGCATTTT; CDR3aa: CASKEYSNQPQHF
abundance: NA; j_gene: TRBJ2-4; d_gene: TRBD2; v_gene: TRBV10-2; CDR3nt: TGCGCCAGCTCCCCCACCGTTAGCGGGGGGGTTGGAGCCAAAAACATTCAGTACTTC; CDR3aa: CASSPTVSGGVGAKNIQYF
abundance: NA; j_gene: TRBJ1-5; d_gene: NA; v_gene: TRBV6-5; CDR3nt: TGTGCCAGCAGACAAACAGGGATCGGGAATCAGCCCCAGCATTTT; CDR3aa: CASRQTGIGNQPQHF
abundance: NA; j_gene: TRBJ1-4; d_gene: NA; v_gene: TRBV15; CDR3nt: TGTGCCACCAGCAGAGAACCAGGGTGGACTAATGAAAAACTGTTTTTT; CDR3aa: CATSREPGWTNEKLFF
abundance: NA; j_gene: TRBJ1-1; d_gene: NA; v_gene: TRBV23-1; CDR3nt: TGCGCCAGCACGATTATGAGGGCGGTGAACACTGAAGCTTTCTTT; CDR3aa: CASTIMRAVNTEAFF